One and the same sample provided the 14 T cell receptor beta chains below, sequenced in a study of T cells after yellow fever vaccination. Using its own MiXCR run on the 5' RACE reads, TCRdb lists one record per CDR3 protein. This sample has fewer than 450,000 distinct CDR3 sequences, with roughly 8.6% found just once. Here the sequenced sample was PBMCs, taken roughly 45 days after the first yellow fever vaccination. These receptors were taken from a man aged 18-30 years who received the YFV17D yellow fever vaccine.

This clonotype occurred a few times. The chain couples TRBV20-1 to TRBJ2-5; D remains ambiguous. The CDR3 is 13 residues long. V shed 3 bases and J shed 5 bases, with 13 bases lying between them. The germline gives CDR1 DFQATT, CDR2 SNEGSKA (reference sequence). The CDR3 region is CSARNQQYETQYF. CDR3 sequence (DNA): TGCAGTGCTAGGAACCAACAATACGAGACCCAGTACTTC.

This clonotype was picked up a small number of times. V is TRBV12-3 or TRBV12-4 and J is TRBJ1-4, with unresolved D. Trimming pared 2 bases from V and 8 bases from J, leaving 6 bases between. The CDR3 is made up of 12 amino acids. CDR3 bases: TGTGCCAGCAGTTTATTCCAAGAAAAACTGTTTTTT. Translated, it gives CASSLFQEKLFF.

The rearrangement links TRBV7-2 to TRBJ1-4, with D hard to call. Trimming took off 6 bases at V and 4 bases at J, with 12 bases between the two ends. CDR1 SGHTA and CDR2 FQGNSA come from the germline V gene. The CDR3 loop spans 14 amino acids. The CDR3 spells CASRFTSNNEKLFF. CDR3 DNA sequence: TGTGCCAGCAGGTTCACGAGTAATAATGAAAAACTGTTTTTT.

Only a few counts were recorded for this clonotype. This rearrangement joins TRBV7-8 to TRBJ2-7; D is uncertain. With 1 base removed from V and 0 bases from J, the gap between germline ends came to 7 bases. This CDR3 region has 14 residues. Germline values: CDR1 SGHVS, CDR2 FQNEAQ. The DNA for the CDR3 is TGTGCCAGCAGCTTAGACCACGGCTCCTACGAGCAGTACTTC. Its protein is CASSLDHGSYEQYF.

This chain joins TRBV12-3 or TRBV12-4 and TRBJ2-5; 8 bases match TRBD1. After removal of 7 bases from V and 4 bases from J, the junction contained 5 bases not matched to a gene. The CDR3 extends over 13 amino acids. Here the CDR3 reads CASTQGATETQYF. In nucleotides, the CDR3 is TGTGCCAGCACCCAGGGGGCTACAGAGACCCAGTACTTC.

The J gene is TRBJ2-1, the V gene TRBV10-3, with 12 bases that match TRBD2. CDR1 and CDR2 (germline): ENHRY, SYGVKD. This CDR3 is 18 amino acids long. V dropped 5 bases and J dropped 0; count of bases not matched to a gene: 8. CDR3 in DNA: TGTGCCATCAGTCCTCTAGCGGGGGGGCGAACCTCCTACAATGAGCAGTTCTTC. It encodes CAISPLAGGRTSYNEQFF.

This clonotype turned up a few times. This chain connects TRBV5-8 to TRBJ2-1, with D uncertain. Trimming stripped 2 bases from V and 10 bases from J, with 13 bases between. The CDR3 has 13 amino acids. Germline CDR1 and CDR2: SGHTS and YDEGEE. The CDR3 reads CASSFGPVREQFF. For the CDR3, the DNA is TGTGCCAGCAGCTTCGGTCCAGTTAGGGAGCAGTTCTTC.

Here the CDR3 reads CASSPHLTGELFF. Here the CDR3 DNA reads TGTGCCAGCAGTCCACACCTCACCGGGGAGCTGTTTTTT. This chain uses TRBV28 with TRBJ2-2; D is ambiguous. The CDR3 is 13 amino acids. Germline values: CDR1 MDHEN, CDR2 SYDVKM. Trimming removed 5 bases at V and 4 bases at J, with 8 bases between.

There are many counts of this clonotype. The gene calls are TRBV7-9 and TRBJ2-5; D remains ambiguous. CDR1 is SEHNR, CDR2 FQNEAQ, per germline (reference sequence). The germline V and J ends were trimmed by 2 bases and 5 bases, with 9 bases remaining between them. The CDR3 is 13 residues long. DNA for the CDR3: TGTGCCAGCAGCTTAAGGCCCCGGGAGACCCAGTACTTC. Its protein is CASSLRPRETQYF.

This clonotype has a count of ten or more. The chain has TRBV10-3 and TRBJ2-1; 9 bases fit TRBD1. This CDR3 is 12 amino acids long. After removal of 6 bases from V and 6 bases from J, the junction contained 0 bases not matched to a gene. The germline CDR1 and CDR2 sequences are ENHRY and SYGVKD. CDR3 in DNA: TGTGCCATCAGGACAGGGGGCAATGAGCAGTTCTTC. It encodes CAIRTGGNEQFF.

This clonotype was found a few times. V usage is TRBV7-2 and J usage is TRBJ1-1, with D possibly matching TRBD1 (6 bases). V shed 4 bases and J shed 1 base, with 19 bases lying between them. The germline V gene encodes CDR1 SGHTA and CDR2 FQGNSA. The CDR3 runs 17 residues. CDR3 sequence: CASSSTRGGHSNTEAFF. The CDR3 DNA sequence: TGTGCCAGCAGCTCAACGCGAGGGGGACACTCGAACACTGAAGCTTTCTTT.

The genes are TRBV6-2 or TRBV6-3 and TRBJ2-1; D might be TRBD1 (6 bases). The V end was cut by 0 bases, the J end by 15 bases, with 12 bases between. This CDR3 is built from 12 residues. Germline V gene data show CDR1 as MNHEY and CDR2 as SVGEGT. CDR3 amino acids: CASSYSHRVGFF. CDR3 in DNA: TGTGCCAGCAGTTACTCGCACAGGGTAGGGTTCTTC.

Here the CDR3 reads CASSQDRSSGGIETQYF. The CDR3, as DNA: TGCGCCAGCAGCCAAGATAGGTCCAGCGGGGGTATTGAGACCCAGTACTTC. The chain is built from TRBV4-1 and TRBJ2-5; 8 positions match TRBD2. This CDR3 has 17 residues. V was clipped by 0 bases and J by 5 bases; unmatched bases: 11. Per germline, CDR1 MGHRA and CDR2 YSYEKL.

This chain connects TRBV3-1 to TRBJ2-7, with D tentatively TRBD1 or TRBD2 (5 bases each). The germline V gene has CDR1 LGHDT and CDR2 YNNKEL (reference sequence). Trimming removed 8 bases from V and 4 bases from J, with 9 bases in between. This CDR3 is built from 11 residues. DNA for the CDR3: TGTGCCAGCGGGACCGGGTACGAGCAGTACTTC. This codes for CASGTGYEQYF.